These 19 T cell receptor beta chains share one sample of origin, sequenced in a study of T cells in Graves' hyperthyroidism and ophthalmopathy. Amplified TCR beta CDR3 regions came from RNA transcripts. The TCR CDR3 was amplified in a first-round RT-PCR using the HTBI primer set. One entry per CDR3 protein, called by TCRdb with MiXCR from the multiplex PCR reads. The sample holds around 260,000 distinct CDR3 sequences, 25% to 30% seen once. Source material: blood. The receptors stem from a man aged 35 to 55 with Graves' hyperthyroidism that later progressed to Graves' ophthalmopathy.

This clonotype was counted ten times or more. The CDR3 nucleotides are TGTGCCAGCAGCCGGGACAGGGGTTCCCACGAGCAGTACTTC. Translated: CASSRDRGSHEQYF. V is TRBV12-3 or TRBV12-4 and J is TRBJ2-7; 10 positions match TRBD1. The V segment lost 6 bases and the J segment 5 bases; nucleotides outside the gene matches: 7. This CDR3 is 14 amino acids long.

There are many counts of this clonotype. The chain links TRBV2 to TRBJ2-5, with D maybe TRBD2 (6 bases). The ends were cut back, 9 bases at V and 0 bases at J, with 20 bases in the middle. Germline CDR1 reads SNHLY; CDR2 reads FYNNEI. This CDR3 spans 16 amino acids. CDR3 sequence: CASLPPGRGNQETQYF. The CDR3 bases are TGTGCCAGTCTCCCTCCGGGACGGGGGAACCAAGAGACCCAGTACTTC.

Ten or more counts support this clonotype. The rearrangement links TRBV24-1 to TRBJ2-7; 10 bases agree with TRBD1. The CDR3 totals 14 residues. The V gene's germline CDR1 is KGHDR and CDR2 SFDVKD. Trimming removed 10 bases from V and 5 bases from J; junction bases left unmatched: 10. The CDR3, as DNA: TGTGCCACTTCAAAGGGACAGGGGATCGACGAGCAGTACTTC. This sequence encodes CATSKGQGIDEQYF.

J is TRBJ2-7 and V is TRBV7-2, with D hard to call. Trimming removed 6 bases from V and 2 bases from J, with 14 bases in between. Germline lookup yields CDR1 SGHTA and CDR2 FQGNSA. This CDR3 comprises 14 residues. This CDR3 reads CASSTRTGPYEQYF. In nucleotides, the CDR3 is TGTGCCAGCAGTACAAGGACGGGCCCCTACGAGCAGTACTTC. The entire variable domain, with the rest obtained from reference TRBV7-2 and TRBJ2-7, is as follows: GAGVSQSPSNKVTEKGKDVELRCDPISGHTALYWYRQSLGQGLEFLIYFQGNSAPDKSGLPSDRFSAERTGGSVSTLTIQRTQQEDSAVYLCASSTRTGPYEQYFGPGTRLTVT.

The table lists this clonotype with many counts. V is TRBV7-3 and J is TRBJ2-5; possibly TRBD2 for D (5 bases). CDR1 is SGHTA, CDR2 FQGTGA, per germline. Trimming stripped 1 base from V and 5 bases from J, with 17 bases between. The CDR3 is made up of 16 amino acids. The CDR3 nucleotides are TGTGCCAGCAGCTTAAACCCCTTAGTCGCGGGCGAGACCCAGTACTTC. Translating gives CASSLNPLVAGETQYF.

This clonotype came up many times. This sequence joins TRBV12-3 or TRBV12-4 and TRBJ2-7, with TRBD1 matching over 7 bases. V gave up 4 bases and J gave up 1 base; unmatched junction bases: 7. The CDR3 covers 15 residues. The CDR3 region has the DNA TGTGCCAGCAGTTCCGGGACAGATAATTCCTACGAGCAGTACTTC. It yields the protein CASSSGTDNSYEQYF.

This clonotype was picked up a small number of times. This chain uses TRBV5-4 with TRBJ2-7, with TRBD2 identical over 11 bases. Germline CDR1 and CDR2: SGHNT and YYREEE (reference sequence). The CDR3 is 17 residues long. Germline trimming cut 2 bases from V and 0 bases from J; bases unmatched to any gene: 7. The CDR3 DNA reads as TGTGCCAGCAGCTTAACCGGACTAGCGGGTAGCTCCTACGAGCAGTACTTC. This translates into CASSLTGLAGSSYEQYF.

This clonotype was counted ten times or more. The chain recombines TRBV15 with TRBJ1-1; D ambiguous. This CDR3 comprises 13 residues. CDR1 LNHNV and CDR2 YYDKDF come from the germline V gene (reference sequence). V lost 5 bases and J lost 4, with 11 bases in between. The CDR3 protein is CATSWPKGTEAFF. The CDR3 DNA is TGTGCCACCAGCTGGCCCAAGGGCACTGAAGCTTTCTTT. Filled out from reference TRBV15 and TRBJ1-1, the complete variable domain reads DAMVIQNPRYQVTQFGKPVTLSCSQTLNHNVMYWYQQKSSQAPKLLFHYYDKDFNNEADTPDNFQSRRPNTSFCFLDIRSPGLGDTAMYLCATSWPKGTEAFFGQGTRLTVV.

This clonotype was recorded many times. The chain employs TRBV28 and TRBJ1-2, with D unresolved. V lost 5 bases, J lost 4 bases, and 11 bases lay in between. Germline values: CDR1 MDHEN, CDR2 SYDVKM. This CDR3 spans 13 amino acids. The CDR3 DNA is TGTGCCAGCAGTCACGACGGGAGCTATGGCTACACCTTC. Its translation is CASSHDGSYGYTF.

This clonotype was recorded many times. This chain joins TRBV7-2 and TRBJ1-1; tentatively, D is TRBD1 (6 bases). From germline, CDR1 is SGHTA and CDR2 FQGNSA. Between the trimmed V and J ends, which lost 5 bases and 4 bases, there was a span of 14 bases. This CDR3 comprises 14 residues. CDR3 nucleotide sequence: TGTGCCAGCAGCGTGCAGGGGTGGGGCACTGAAGCTTTCTTT. Translation gives CASSVQGWGTEAFF.

This chain joins TRBV20-1 and TRBJ1-6; 12 bases align to TRBD1. The germline CDR1 and CDR2 sequences are DFQATT and SNEGSKA (reference sequence). The V gene end was trimmed by 6 bases and the J gene end by 9 bases; junction bases not matched to a gene: 6. CDR3 length equals 14 residues. The DNA for the CDR3 is TGCAGTGCCAAGGGGGACAGGGGGCGTTCACCCCTCCACTTT. It encodes CSAKGDRGRSPLHF.

This clonotype has ten or more counts. This chain joins TRBV28 and TRBJ1-5, with a possible D match to TRBD1 (6 bases). The CDR3 runs 16 residues. Looked up from germline, CDR1 is MDHEN and CDR2 is SYDVKM. Trimming took off 7 bases at V and 4 bases at J, with 20 bases between the two ends. The CDR3 DNA reads as TGTGCCAGCACCGAAGGGGGGGCGATGGGGAATCAGCCCCAGCATTTT. This codes for CASTEGGAMGNQPQHF.

This clonotype was seen repeatedly, ten times or more. The chain couples TRBV7-6 to TRBJ1-5; no firm D call. The CDR3 sequence is 15 residues long. V gave up 0 bases and J gave up 7 bases, with 13 bases separating them. Germline assignment: CDR1 SGHVS and CDR2 FNYEAQ. CDR3 amino acids: CASSLAAGSGQPQHF. CDR3 coding DNA: TGTGCCAGCAGCTTAGCGGCGGGGTCGGGCCAGCCCCAGCATTTT.

This clonotype was detected ten times or more. The CDR3 sequence: CASSPWTSGRAEETQYF. The CDR3 DNA reads TGTGCCAGCAGCCCGTGGACTAGCGGGAGGGCCGAGGAGACCCAGTACTTC. V gene TRBV4-2 combines with J gene TRBJ2-5, with 15 bases fitting TRBD2. CDR3 length equals 17 residues. V shed 4 bases and J 5 bases; nucleotides not matched to a gene: 8. CDR1 and CDR2 from the germline V gene are LGHNA and YNFKEQ.

This clonotype came up many times. J is TRBJ1-5 and V is TRBV19; no clear D. In germline, CDR1 is LNHDA, CDR2 SQIVND (reference sequence). The V and J ends lost 3 bases and 1 base respectively, with 1 base between them. This CDR3 is 12 amino acids long. The CDR3 sequence is CASSISNQPQHF. In nucleotides, the CDR3 is TGTGCCAGTAGTATCAGCAATCAGCCCCAGCATTTT.

The CDR3 nucleotides are TGCAGCGTTGTATCGGGAACCACTGAAGCTTTCTTT. It codes for CSVVSGTTEAFF. The chain couples TRBV29-1 to TRBJ1-1; D is unresolved. The CDR3 extends over 12 amino acids. V gave up 4 bases and J gave up 4 bases, with 10 bases separating them. In germline, CDR1 is SQVTM, CDR2 ANQGSEA. The full variable domain, in which reference TRBV29-1 and TRBJ1-1 provide the parts outside the CDR3, is SAVISQKPSRDICQRGTSLTIQCQVDSQVTMMFWYRQQPGQSLTLIATANQGSEATYESGFVIDKFPISRPNLTFSTLTVSNMSPEDSSIYLCSVVSGTTEAFFGQGTRLTVV.

V is TRBV30 and J is TRBJ1-3; D is uncertain. CDR1 is GTSNPN and CDR2 is SVGIG in the germline V gene (reference sequence). V lost 1 base to trimming and J lost 4 bases, with 8 bases between them. CDR3 size: 13 residues. CDR3 loop: CAWSEGLGNTIYF. CDR3 DNA sequence: TGTGCCTGGAGTGAAGGGTTAGGAAACACCATATATTTT.

This clonotype was recorded a few times. The rearrangement joins TRBV6-1 to TRBJ1-1; D might be TRBD1 (6 bases). The germline CDR1 and CDR2 sequences are MNHNS and SASEGT. Trimming took 1 base from V and 1 from J, leaving 7 bases between them. There are 14 residues in the CDR3. This CDR3 reads CASSEDRANTEAFF. The CDR3 region has the DNA TGTGCCAGCAGTGAAGACAGGGCGAACACTGAAGCTTTCTTT.

This clonotype was seen ten or more times. One end of the junction fails to match germline, which may point to a read error. CDR3 nucleotide sequence: TGTGCCAGCAGTTTAAAGATTTGGGCAATTTCACCCCCCCACTTT. Translation: CASSLKIWAISPPHF. V is TRBV27 and J is TRBJ1-6; D gene uncertain. This CDR3 comprises 15 residues. Germline lookup yields CDR1 MNHEY and CDR2 SMNVEV (reference sequence).